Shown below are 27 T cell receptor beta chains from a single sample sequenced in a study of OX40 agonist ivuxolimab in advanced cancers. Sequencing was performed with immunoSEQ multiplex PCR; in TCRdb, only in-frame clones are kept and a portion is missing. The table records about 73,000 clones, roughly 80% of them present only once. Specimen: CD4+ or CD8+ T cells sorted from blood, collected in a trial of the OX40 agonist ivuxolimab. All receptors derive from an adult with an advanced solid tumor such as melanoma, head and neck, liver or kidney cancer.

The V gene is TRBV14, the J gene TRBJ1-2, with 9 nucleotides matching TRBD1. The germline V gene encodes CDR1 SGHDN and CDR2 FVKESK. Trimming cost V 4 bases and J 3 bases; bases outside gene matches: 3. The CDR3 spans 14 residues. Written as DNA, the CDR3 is TGTGCCAGCAGCCTGCGGACAGGGGACTATGGCTACACCTTC. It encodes CASSLRTGDYGYTF.

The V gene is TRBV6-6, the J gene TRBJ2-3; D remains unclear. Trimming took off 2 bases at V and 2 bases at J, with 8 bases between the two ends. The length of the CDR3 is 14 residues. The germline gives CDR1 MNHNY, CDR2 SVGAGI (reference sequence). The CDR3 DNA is TGTGCCAGCAGTTACGGCCAGAACACAGATACGCAGTATTTT. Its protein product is CASSYGQNTDTQYF.

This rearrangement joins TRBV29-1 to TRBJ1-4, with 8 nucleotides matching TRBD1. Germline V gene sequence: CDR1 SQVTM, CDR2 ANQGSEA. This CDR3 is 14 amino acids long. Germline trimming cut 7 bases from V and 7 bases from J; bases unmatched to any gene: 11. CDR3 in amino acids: CSGSTDRVGEKLFF. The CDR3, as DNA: TGCAGCGGATCTACGGACAGGGTCGGTGAAAAACTGTTTTTT. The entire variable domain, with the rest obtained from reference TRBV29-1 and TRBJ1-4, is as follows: SAVISQKPSRDICQRGTSLTIQCQVDSQVTMMFWYRQQPGQSLTLIATANQGSEATYESGFVIDKFPISRPNLTFSTLTVSNMSPEDSSIYLCSGSTDRVGEKLFFGSGTQLSVL.

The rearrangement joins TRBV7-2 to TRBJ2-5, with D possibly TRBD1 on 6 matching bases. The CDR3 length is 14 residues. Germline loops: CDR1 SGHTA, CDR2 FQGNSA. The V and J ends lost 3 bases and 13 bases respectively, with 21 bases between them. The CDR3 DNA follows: TGTGCCAGCAGCTTCCACAGGGAAGCTATTGGACGGTACTTC. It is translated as CASSFHREAIGRYF.

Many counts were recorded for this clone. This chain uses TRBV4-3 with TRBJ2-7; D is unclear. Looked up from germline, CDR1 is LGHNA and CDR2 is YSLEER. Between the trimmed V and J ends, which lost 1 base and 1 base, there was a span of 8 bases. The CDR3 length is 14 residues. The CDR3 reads CASSQVQASYEQYF. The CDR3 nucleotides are TGCGCCAGCAGCCAAGTCCAGGCTTCCTACGAGCAGTACTTC.

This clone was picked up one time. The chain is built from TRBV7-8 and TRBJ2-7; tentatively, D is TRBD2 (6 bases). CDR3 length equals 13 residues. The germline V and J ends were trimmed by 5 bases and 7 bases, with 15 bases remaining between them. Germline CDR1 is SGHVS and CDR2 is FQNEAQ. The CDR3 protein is CASSIDSSGEQYF. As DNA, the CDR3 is TGTGCCAGCAGCATTGACAGTAGCGGAGAGCAGTACTTC.

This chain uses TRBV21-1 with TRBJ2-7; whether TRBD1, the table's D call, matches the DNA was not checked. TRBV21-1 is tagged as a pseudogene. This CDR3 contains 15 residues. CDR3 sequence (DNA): TGTGCCAGCAGCAAGGGGACAGGGGTCTCCTACGAGCAGTACTTC. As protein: CASSKGTGVSYEQYF.

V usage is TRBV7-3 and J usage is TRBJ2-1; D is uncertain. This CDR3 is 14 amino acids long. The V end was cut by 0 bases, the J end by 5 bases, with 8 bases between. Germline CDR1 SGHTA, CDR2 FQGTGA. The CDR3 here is CASSLTDQHNEQFF. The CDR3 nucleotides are TGTGCCAGCAGCTTAACGGACCAACACAATGAGCAGTTCTTC.

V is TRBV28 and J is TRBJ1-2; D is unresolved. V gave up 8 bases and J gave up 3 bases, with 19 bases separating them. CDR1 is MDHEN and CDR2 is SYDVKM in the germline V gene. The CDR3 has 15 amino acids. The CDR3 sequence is CASSPEGRDYYGYTF. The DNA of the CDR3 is TGTGCCAGCTCCCCCGAGGGCCGGGATTACTATGGCTACACCTTC.

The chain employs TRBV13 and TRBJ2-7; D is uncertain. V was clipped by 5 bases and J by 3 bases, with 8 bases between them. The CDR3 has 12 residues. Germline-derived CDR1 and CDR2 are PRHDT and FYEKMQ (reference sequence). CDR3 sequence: CASSNLYYEQYF. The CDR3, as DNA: TGTGCCAGCAGCAATCTATACTACGAGCAGTACTTC.

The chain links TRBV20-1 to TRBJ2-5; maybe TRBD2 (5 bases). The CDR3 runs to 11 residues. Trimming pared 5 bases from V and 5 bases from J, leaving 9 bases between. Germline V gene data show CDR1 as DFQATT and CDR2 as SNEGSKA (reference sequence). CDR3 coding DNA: TGCAGTGCTGTGGGAGCGGAGACCCAGTACTTC. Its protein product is CSAVGAETQYF.

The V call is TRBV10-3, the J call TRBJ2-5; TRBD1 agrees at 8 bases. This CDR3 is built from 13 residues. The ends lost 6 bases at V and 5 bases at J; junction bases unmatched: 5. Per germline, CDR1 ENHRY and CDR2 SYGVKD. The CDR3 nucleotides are TGTGCCATCAGAGGACAGGGTCCGGAGACCCAGTACTTC. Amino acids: CAIRGQGPETQYF.

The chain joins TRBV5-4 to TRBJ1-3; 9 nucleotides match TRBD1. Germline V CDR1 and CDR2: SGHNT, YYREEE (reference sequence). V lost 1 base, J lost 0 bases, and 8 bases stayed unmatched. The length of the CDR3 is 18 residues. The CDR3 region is CASSLMMGQGVSGNTIYF. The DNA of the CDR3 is TGTGCCAGCAGCTTGATGATGGGACAGGGAGTCTCTGGAAACACCATATATTTT.

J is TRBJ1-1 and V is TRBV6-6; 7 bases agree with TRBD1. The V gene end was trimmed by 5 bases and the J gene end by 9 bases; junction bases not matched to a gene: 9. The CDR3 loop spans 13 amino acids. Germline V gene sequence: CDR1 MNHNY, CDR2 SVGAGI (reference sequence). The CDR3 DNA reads TGTGCCAGCAGTCCCGAGACAGGGTCTAAAGCTTTCTTT. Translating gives CASSPETGSKAFF.

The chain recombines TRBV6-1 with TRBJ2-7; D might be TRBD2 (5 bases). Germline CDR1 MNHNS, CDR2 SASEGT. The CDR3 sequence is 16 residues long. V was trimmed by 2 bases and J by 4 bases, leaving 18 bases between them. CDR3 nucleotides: TGTGCCAGCAGTGAAAACCCTAGCTTCCTACTATACGAGCAGTACTTC. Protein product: CASSENPSFLLYEQYF.

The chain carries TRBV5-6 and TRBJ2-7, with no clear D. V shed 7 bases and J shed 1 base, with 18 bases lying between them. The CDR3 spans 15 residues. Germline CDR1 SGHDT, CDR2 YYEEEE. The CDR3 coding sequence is TGTGCCAGCGGCCTTTGGTGGCCGATATCCTACGAGCAGTACTTC. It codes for CASGLWWPISYEQYF.

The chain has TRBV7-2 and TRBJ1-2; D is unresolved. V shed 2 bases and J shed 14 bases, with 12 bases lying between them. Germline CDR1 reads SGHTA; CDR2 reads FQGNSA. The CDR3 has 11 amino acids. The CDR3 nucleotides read TGTGCCAGCAGCTTAACGAGAGCTGGGACCTTC. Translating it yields CASSLTRAGTF.

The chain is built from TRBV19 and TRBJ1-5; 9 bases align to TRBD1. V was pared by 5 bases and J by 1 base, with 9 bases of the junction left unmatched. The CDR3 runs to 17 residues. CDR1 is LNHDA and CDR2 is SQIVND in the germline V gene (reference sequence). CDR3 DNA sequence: TGTGCCAGTAGTTATTATAAGGGACAGGGAAGCAATCAGCCCCAGCATTTT. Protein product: CASSYYKGQGSNQPQHF.

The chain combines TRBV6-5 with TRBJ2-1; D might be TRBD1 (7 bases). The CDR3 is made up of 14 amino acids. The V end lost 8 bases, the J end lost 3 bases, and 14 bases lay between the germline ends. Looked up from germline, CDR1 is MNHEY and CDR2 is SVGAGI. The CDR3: CASGGAGGYNEQFF. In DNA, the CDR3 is TGTGCCAGCGGAGGGGCAGGGGGCTACAATGAGCAGTTCTTC.

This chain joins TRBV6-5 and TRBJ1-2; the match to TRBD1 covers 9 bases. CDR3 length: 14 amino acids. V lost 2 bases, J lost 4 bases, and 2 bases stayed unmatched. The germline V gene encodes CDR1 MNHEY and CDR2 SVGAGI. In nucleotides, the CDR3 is TGTGCCAGCAGTTACCAGACAGGGGGCTATGGCTACACCTTC. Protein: CASSYQTGGYGYTF.

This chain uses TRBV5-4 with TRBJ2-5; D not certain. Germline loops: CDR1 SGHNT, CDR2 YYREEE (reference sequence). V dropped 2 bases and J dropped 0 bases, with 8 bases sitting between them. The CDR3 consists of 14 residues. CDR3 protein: CASSFAKNQETQYF. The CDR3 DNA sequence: TGTGCCAGCAGCTTCGCAAAGAACCAAGAGACCCAGTACTTC.

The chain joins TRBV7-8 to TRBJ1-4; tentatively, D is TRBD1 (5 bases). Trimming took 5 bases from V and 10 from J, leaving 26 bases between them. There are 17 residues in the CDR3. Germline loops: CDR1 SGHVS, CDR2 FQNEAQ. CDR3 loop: CASSPPQTTASSGKLFF. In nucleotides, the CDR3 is TGTGCCAGCAGCCCGCCCCAGACGACAGCCTCTTCGGGAAAACTGTTTTTT.

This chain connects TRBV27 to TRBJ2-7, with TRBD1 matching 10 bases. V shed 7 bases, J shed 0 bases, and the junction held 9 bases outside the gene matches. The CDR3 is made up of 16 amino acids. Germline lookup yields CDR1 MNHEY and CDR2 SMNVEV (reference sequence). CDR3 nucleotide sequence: TGTGCCAGCACCCGCACCCGGGACAGGGGCTCCTACGAGCAGTACTTC. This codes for CASTRTRDRGSYEQYF.

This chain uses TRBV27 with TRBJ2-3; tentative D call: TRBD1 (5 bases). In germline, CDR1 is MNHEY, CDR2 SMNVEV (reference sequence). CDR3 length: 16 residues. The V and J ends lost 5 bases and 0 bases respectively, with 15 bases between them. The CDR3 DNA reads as TGTGCCAGCAGTCTGATGGGGCGACCTAGCACAGATACGCAGTATTTT. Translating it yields CASSLMGRPSTDTQYF.

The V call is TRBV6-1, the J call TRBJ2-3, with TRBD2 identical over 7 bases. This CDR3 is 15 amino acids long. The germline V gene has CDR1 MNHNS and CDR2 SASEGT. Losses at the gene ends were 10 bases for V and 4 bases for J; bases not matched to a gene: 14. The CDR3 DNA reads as TGTGCCACCTTCGAGAGCGGGACCGGGGCAGATACGCAGTATTTT. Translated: CATFESGTGADTQYF.

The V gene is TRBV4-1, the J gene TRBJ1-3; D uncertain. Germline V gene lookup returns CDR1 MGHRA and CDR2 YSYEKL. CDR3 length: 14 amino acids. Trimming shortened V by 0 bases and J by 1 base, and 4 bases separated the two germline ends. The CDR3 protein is CASSQEGSGNTIYF. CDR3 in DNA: TGCGCCAGCAGCCAAGAGGGTTCTGGAAACACCATATATTTT.

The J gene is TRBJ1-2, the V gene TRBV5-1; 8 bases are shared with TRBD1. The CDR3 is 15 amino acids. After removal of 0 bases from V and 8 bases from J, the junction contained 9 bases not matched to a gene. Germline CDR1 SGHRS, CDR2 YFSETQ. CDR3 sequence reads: CASSLASFGQGGYTF. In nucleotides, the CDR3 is TGCGCCAGCAGCTTGGCGTCGTTTGGACAGGGCGGCTACACCTTC.